This T cell receptor beta chain stems from a study of cytotoxic CD8 clonotypes in ibrutinib-treated CLL. This CDR3 has 14 amino acids. The V gene's germline CDR1 is SGHRS and CDR2 YFSETQ. On this clone: What it recognizes is unknown. The junction departs from the called germline gene at one end, perhaps through a read error.

Study findings and constraints: Public clonotypes (which were uncommon) either contracted or remained stable on treatment.

Assay: immunoSEQ multiplex PCR; the TCRdb copy retains only in-frame clones and omits some. The profile shows approximately 9,000 clones, under 85% of them singletons. This rearrangement joins TRBV5-1 to TRBJ1-1; 7 bases are shared with TRBD1. The sequencing here drew on PBMCs, taken before ibrutinib treatment. The source of this sequence is a human donor with chronic lymphocytic leukemia. The DNA of the CDR3 is TGCGCCGGCAGCACGAACAGGGGCGACACTGAAGCTTTCTTT. It is translated as CAGSTNRGDTEAFF.